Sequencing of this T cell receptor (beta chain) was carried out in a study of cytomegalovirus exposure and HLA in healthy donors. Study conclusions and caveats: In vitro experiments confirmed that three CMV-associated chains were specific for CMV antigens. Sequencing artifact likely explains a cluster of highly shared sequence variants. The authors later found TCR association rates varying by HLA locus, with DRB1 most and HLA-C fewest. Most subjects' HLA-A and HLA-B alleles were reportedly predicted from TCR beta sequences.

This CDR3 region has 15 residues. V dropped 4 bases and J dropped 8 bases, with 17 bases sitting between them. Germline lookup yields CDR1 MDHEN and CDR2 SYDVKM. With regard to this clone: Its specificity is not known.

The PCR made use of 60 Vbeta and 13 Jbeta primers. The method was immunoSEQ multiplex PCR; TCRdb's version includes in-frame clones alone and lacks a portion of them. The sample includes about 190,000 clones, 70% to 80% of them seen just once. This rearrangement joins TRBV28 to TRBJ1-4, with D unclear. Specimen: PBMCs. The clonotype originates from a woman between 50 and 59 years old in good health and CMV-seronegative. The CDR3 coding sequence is TGTGCCAGCAGTTCCCCCGGGGTTCGCTTCGAAAAACTGTTTTTT. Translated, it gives CASSSPGVRFEKLFF.